The present T cell receptor (beta chain) was sequenced within a study of T cells in Graves' hyperthyroidism and ophthalmopathy. About this clonotype: Its antigen is not known.

Graves' hyperthyroidism without ophthalmopathy progression within 18 months was termed stable. RNA transcripts gave rise to amplified TCR beta CDR3 regions. The HTBI primer set drove a first-round RT-PCR of the TCR CDR3. TCRdb fed the multiplex PCR reads into MiXCR, producing one record per CDR3 protein. The data contain under 350,000 distinct CDR3 sequences, around a sixth of them singletons. Broader study findings: From stable hyperthyroidism, ophthalmopathy was set apart by a 13 V-J model.

V lost 4 bases, J lost 5 bases, and 7 bases stayed unmatched. Germline-derived CDR1 and CDR2 are SGHVS and FNYEAQ. The CDR3 sequence is 15 residues long. V gene TRBV7-6 combines with J gene TRBJ2-5; TRBD2 aligns across 10 bases. The sample was blood. The source is a woman between 50 and 59 years old with Graves' hyperthyroidism. The DNA of the CDR3 is TGTGCCAGCAGCTCTCTAGCGGGAGTATCGGAGACCCAGTACTTC. Its protein is CASSSLAGVSETQYF.